The 20 T cell receptor beta chains listed next were all sequenced from one sample in a study of T cell changes during pregnancy in multiple sclerosis. Only in-frame clones appear in the TCRdb table, and some are missing; sequencing was by immunoSEQ multiplex PCR. The sample shows more than 90,000 clones, roughly 90% of them seen only once. The input for sequencing was peripheral blood, taken in the third trimester of pregnancy. The receptors were gathered from a female donor with multiple sclerosis, enrolled in a pregnancy study.

This chain links TRBV2 with TRBJ1-4; the match to TRBD1 covers 7 bases. The CDR3 is made up of 14 amino acids. V was clipped by 6 bases and J by 7 bases; unmatched bases: 8. CDR1 is SNHLY and CDR2 is FYNNEI in the germline V gene. The CDR3 nucleotides are TGTGCCAGCAGCCTACAGGGGTTTGGTGAAAAACTGTTTTTT. It yields the protein CASSLQGFGEKLFF.

The chain joins TRBV6-5 to TRBJ1-5; 9 nucleotides agree with TRBD1. The CDR3 runs to 15 residues. Germline CDR1 MNHEY, CDR2 SVGAGI. The ends lost 6 bases at V and 9 bases at J; junction bases unmatched: 12. The CDR3 sequence: CASSRTGGGHGPQHF. DNA for the CDR3: TGTGCCAGCAGCCGAACAGGGGGCGGCCATGGGCCCCAGCATTTT.

Details on this clone: An end of the junction does not agree with germline; a read error may underlie this. The chain couples TRBV5-6 to TRBJ1-2, with unresolved D. Germline V gives CDR1 SGHDT, CDR2 YYEEEE. The CDR3 has 13 residues. In DNA form, the CDR3 reads TGTGCCAGCAGCTTGGGAGGGAATTATGGCTGCACCTTC. This gives the protein CASSLGGNYGCTF.

This clone was counted once. The chain has TRBV2 and TRBJ1-4; 9 bases map to TRBD1. CDR1 and CDR2 from the germline V gene are SNHLY and FYNNEI. V shed 2 bases and J 6 bases; nucleotides not matched to a gene: 10. The CDR3 runs to 17 residues. The CDR3 here is CASSERRSGTGHEKLFF. In DNA form, the CDR3 reads TGTGCCAGCAGTGAAAGAAGGTCGGGGACAGGGCATGAAAAACTGTTTTTT. Full variable domain (outside the CDR3, taken from reference TRBV2 and TRBJ1-4): EPEVTQTPSHQVTQMGQEVILRCVPISNHLYFYWYRQILGQKVEFLVSFYNNEISEKSEIFDDQFSVERPDGSNFTLKIRSTKLEDSAMYFCASSERRSGTGHEKLFFGSGTQLSVL.

The rearrangement joins TRBV28 to TRBJ2-7; TRBD2 aligns across 7 bases. The trim removed 3 bases at V and 3 bases at J, leaving 2 bases unmatched. In germline, CDR1 is MDHEN, CDR2 SYDVKM. CDR3 length equals 13 residues. This CDR3 reads CASSLGGNYEQYF. In DNA form, the CDR3 reads TGTGCCAGCAGTTTGGGGGGGAACTACGAGCAGTACTTC.

The chain carries TRBV6-5 and TRBJ1-5, with D possibly matching TRBD1 (6 bases). This CDR3 comprises 14 residues. V lost 8 bases, J lost 1 base, and 12 bases lay in between. Germline V gene data show CDR1 as MNHEY and CDR2 as SVGAGI. CDR3 region: CASGVGASNQPQHF. CDR3 nucleotide sequence: TGTGCCAGCGGGGTGGGGGCGAGCAATCAGCCCCAGCATTTT.

The V and J genes are TRBV5-1 and TRBJ1-1, with a tentative D call TRBD1 (5 bases). CDR3 size: 19 residues. Germline CDR1 and CDR2: SGHRS and YFSETQ. Trimming cost V 4 bases and J 0 bases, with 25 bases left between them. The CDR3 DNA reads TGCGCCAGCAGCCGGGGGTCGGGGGGTATAACGGGTTTGAACACTGAAGCTTTCTTT. Amino acids: CASSRGSGGITGLNTEAFF.

In its sample, this clone was seen once. The gene calls are TRBV12-5 and TRBJ2-7, with 13 bases matching TRBD2. Germline assignment: CDR1 LGHNT and CDR2 FRNRAP. V lost 7 bases, J lost 0 bases, and 9 bases stayed unmatched. This CDR3 is built from 17 residues. For the CDR3, the DNA is TGTGCTAGTGCTCAAGTAGGGACTAGCGGGATCTCCTACGAGCAGTACTTC. This encodes CASAQVGTSGISYEQYF.

This chain uses TRBV4-1 with TRBJ1-2, with D unresolved. V lost 1 base and J lost 2, with 8 bases in between. The CDR3 is 14 amino acids. Looked up from germline, CDR1 is MGHRA and CDR2 is YSYEKL. The CDR3 DNA reads as TGCGCCAGCAGCCAAGTAGGGAGAAACTATGGCTACACCTTC. Its protein product is CASSQVGRNYGYTF.

The chain joins TRBV2 to TRBJ2-7; 12 nucleotides agree with TRBD1. With 1 base clipped from V and 6 bases from J, the junction kept 4 bases outside the gene matches. The CDR3 spans 15 residues. CDR1 SNHLY and CDR2 FYNNEI come from the germline V gene. This chain's CDR3 is CASSEVGQGAGEQYF. The CDR3 nucleotides are TGTGCCAGCAGTGAAGTGGGACAGGGGGCAGGCGAGCAGTACTTC.

This chain links TRBV7-2 with TRBJ2-1, with a weak D call TRBD1 (6 bases). There are 12 residues in the CDR3. V was trimmed by 6 bases and J by 10 bases, leaving 13 bases between them. Germline CDR1 reads SGHTA; CDR2 reads FQGNSA. CDR3 nucleotides: TGTGCCAGCAGTTTCAACAGGGCCGAGCAGTTCTTC. It encodes CASSFNRAEQFF. Variable domain in full (rest from reference TRBV7-2 and TRBJ2-1): GAGVSQSPSNKVTEKGKDVELRCDPISGHTALYWYRQSLGQGLEFLIYFQGNSAPDKSGLPSDRFSAERTGGSVSTLTIQRTQQEDSAVYLCASSFNRAEQFFGPGTRLTVL.

V usage is TRBV21-1 and J usage is TRBJ2-7; the table's D call of TRBD1 was not tested on the DNA. TRBV21-1 is reported as a pseudogene. CDR3 size: 15 residues. Here the CDR3 DNA reads TGTGCCAGCAGCCCTCGGACAGGGACCATCTACGAGCAGTACTTC. This encodes CASSPRTGTIYEQYF.

The chain employs TRBV6-5 and TRBJ1-1; 7 positions match TRBD1. This CDR3 region has 13 residues. Germline V gene lookup returns CDR1 MNHEY and CDR2 SVGAGI. Unmatched junction bases numbered 8, after V lost 8 bases and J lost 5 bases. As DNA, the CDR3 is TGTGCCAGCGCACAGGGGATGGGGACTGAAGCTTTCTTT. It translates to CASAQGMGTEAFF.

The chain is built from TRBV4-1 and TRBJ2-1, with 8 positions matching TRBD2. Trimming removed 0 bases from V and 6 bases from J; junction bases left unmatched: 10. This CDR3 spans 17 amino acids. CDR1 and CDR2 (germline): MGHRA, YSYEKL. This CDR3 is CASSQESLSGTINEQFF. The CDR3 DNA reads as TGCGCCAGCAGCCAAGAATCGCTTAGCGGGACAATCAATGAGCAGTTCTTC.

This clone was recorded only once. The rearrangement links TRBV18 to TRBJ1-2; 8 nucleotides match TRBD1. Unmatched junction bases numbered 11, after V lost 4 bases and J lost 4 bases. CDR1 is KGHSH, CDR2 LQKENI, per germline. The CDR3 is 16 amino acids. As DNA, the CDR3 is TGTGCCAGCTCACTCGGACAGGGAGAGGTGATCTATGGCTACACCTTC. It encodes CASSLGQGEVIYGYTF.

The rearrangement links TRBV5-1 to TRBJ2-1; 11 bases agree with TRBD2. This CDR3 comprises 16 residues. V dropped 2 bases and J dropped 6; count of bases not matched to a gene: 7. Germline lookup yields CDR1 SGHRS and CDR2 YFSETQ. CDR3 nucleotide sequence: TGCGCCAGCAGCTTTCGTAGCGGGAGGGGGGGCAATGAGCAGTTCTTC. Translated, it gives CASSFRSGRGGNEQFF. The full variable domain, in which reference TRBV5-1 and TRBJ2-1 provide the parts outside the CDR3, is KAGVTQTPRYLIKTRGQQVTLSCSPISGHRSVSWYQQTPGQGLQFLFEYFSETQRNKGNFPGRFSGRQFSNSRSEMNVSTLELGDSALYLCASSFRSGRGGNEQFFGPGTRLTVL.

This rearrangement joins TRBV27 to TRBJ1-1; a possible D gene is TRBD1 (6 bases). Germline CDR1 MNHEY, CDR2 SMNVEV (reference sequence). This CDR3 is 15 amino acids long. V was pared by 4 bases and J by 2 bases, with 14 bases between. CDR3 in amino acids: CASSYSRGQNTEAFF. CDR3 DNA: TGTGCCAGCAGTTACAGCAGGGGACAAAACACTGAAGCTTTCTTT.

This chain uses TRBV5-1 with TRBJ2-3, with D maybe TRBD2 (6 bases). The CDR3 sequence is 16 residues long. Germline CDR1 SGHRS, CDR2 YFSETQ. V was clipped by 1 base and J by 0 bases, with 12 bases between them. CDR3 residues: CASSLPGRGSTDTQYF. Here the CDR3 DNA reads TGCGCCAGCAGCTTGCCCGGACGGGGGAGCACAGATACGCAGTATTTT.

The chain carries TRBV28 and TRBJ2-5; a weak D match, TRBD1 (5 bases). V was shortened by 8 bases and J by 2 bases, with 18 bases between the two germline ends. This CDR3 has 15 residues. Germline-derived CDR1 and CDR2 are MDHEN and SYDVKM. This chain's CDR3 is CASSWAPGLQETQYF. The CDR3 DNA is TGTGCCAGCTCGTGGGCCCCAGGGCTACAAGAGACCCAGTACTTC.

This chain uses TRBV28 with TRBJ1-2; D is ambiguous. Trimming stripped 6 bases from V and 4 bases from J, with 15 bases between. Germline CDR1 reads MDHEN; CDR2 reads SYDVKM. The CDR3 totals 14 residues. The CDR3 DNA is TGTGCCAGCAGCTTACGAATCGGAGTCTATGGCTACACCTTC. This translates into CASSLRIGVYGYTF.